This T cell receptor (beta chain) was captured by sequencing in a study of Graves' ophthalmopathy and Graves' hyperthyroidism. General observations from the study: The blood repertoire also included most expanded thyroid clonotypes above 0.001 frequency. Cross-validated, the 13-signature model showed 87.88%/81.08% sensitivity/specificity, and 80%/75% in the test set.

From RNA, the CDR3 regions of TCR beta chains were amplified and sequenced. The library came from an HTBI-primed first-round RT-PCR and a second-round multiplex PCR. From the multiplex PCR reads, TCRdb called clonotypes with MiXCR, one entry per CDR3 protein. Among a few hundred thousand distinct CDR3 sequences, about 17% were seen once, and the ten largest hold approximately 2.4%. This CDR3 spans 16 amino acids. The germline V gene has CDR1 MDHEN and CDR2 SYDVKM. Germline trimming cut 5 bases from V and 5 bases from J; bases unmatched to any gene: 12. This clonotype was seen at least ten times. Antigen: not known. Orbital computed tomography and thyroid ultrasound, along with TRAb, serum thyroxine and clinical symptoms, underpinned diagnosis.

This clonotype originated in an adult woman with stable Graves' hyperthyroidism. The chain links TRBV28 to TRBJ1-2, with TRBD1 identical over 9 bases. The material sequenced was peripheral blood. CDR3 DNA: TGTGCCAGCAGTCAACACCCGGGACAGGGAACTTATGGCTACACCTTC. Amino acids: CASSQHPGQGTYGYTF.